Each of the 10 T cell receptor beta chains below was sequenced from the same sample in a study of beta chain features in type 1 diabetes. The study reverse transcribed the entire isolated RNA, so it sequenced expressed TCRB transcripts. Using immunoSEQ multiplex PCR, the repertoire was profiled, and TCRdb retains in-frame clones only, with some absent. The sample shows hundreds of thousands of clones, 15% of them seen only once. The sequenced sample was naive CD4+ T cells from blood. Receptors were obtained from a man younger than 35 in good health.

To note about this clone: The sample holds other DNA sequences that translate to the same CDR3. The DNA of the CDR3 is TGTGCCAGCAGCCAAGGGTCCTACGAGCAGTACTTC. Encoded protein: CASSQGSYEQYF. This chain connects TRBV14 to TRBJ2-7; D not certain. CDR1 is SGHDN and CDR2 is FVKESK in the germline V gene. Trimming pared 1 base from V and 1 base from J, leaving 2 bases between. CDR3 length: 12 amino acids.

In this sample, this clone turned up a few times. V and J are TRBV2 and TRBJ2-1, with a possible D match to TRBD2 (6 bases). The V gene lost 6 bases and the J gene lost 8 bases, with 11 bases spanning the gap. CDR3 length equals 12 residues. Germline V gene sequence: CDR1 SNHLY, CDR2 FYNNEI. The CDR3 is CASSLLAYEQFF. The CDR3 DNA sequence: TGTGCCAGCAGCTTACTAGCTTATGAGCAGTTCTTC. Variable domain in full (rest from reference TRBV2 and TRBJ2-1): EPEVTQTPSHQVTQMGQEVILRCVPISNHLYFYWYRQILGQKVEFLVSFYNNEISEKSEIFDDQFSVERPDGSNFTLKIRSTKLEDSAMYFCASSLLAYEQFFGPGTRLTVL.

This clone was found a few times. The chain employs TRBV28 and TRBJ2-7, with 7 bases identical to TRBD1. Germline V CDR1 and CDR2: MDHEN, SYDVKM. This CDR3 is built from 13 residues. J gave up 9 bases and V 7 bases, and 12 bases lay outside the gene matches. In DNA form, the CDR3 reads TGTGCCAGCACCCTTCTCCAGGGGGTTGGGCAGTACTTC. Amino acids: CASTLLQGVGQYF.

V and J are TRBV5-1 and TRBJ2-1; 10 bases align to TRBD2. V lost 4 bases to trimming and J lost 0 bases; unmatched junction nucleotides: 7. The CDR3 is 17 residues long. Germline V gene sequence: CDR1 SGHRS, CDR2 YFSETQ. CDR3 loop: CASSLGTSVSSYNEQFF. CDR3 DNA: TGCGCCAGCAGCCTTGGGACTAGCGTCAGCTCCTACAATGAGCAGTTCTTC.

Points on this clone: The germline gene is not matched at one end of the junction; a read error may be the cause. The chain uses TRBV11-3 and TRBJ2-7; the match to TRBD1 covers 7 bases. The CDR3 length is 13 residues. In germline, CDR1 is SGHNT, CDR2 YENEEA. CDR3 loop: CASSFGGDRAPNF. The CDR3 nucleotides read TGTGCCAGCAGCTTCGGTGGCGACAGGGCCCCCAACTTC.

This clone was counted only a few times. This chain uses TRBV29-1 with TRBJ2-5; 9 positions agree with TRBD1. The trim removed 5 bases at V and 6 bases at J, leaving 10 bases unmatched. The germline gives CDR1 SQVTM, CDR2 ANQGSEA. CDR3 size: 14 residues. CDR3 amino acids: CSVRERDRGKTQYF. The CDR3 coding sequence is TGCAGCGTTAGGGAGCGTGACAGGGGGAAGACCCAGTACTTC.

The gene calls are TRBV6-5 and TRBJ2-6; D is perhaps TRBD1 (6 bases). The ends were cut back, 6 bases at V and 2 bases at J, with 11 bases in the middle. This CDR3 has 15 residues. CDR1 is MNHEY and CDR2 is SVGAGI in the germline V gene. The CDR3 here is CASRQGMAGANVLTF. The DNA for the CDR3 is TGTGCCAGCAGACAGGGAATGGCTGGGGCCAACGTCCTGACTTTC.

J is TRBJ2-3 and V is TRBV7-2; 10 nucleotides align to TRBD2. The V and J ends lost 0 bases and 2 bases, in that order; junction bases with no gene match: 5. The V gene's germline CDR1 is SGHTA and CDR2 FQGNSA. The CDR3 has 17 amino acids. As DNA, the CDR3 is TGTGCCAGCAGCTTAGCAAGACTAGCGGGCTACACAGATACGCAGTATTTT. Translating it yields CASSLARLAGYTDTQYF.

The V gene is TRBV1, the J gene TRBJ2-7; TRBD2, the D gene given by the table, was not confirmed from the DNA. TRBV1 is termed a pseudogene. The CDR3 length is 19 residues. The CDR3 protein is CTSSQDSTATSGSRGEQYF. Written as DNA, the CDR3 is TGCACCAGCAGCCAAGATAGCACTGCGACTAGCGGGAGTAGGGGCGAGCAGTACTTC.

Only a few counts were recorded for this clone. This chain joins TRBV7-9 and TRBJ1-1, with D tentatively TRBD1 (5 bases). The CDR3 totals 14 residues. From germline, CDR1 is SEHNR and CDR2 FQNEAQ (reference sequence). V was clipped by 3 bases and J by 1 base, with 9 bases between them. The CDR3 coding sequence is TGTGCCAGCAGCTTTAAGGACAAGAACACTGAAGCTTTCTTT. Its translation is CASSFKDKNTEAFF.